A single sample gave rise to the 21 T cell receptor beta chains below, sequenced in a study of beta chain features in type 1 diabetes listed by TCRdb under 2018. General study outcomes and caveats: A moderate but significant shortening of TCRB CDR3 length was observed in type 1 diabetes patients in all four CD4+ subsets.

Library preparation used the immunoSEQ multiplex PCR assay. The High Capacity cDNA Reverse Transcription Kit was used to reverse transcribe all of the isolated RNA, meaning that expressed TCRB transcripts were what got sequenced. Here the immuneACCESS table is served through TCRdb, limited to in-frame sequences with V and J called. Missing clones are a known gap in these copies; in checked studies unresolved V genes cover under half, and the rest lacks a known reason. The sample yields around 650,000 clones; 9.5% to 15% were counted once. The ten biggest clones cover around 0.12% of the sample. The antigens of these receptors remain unknown. The sample comprised naive CD4+ T cells from blood. Per the publication, the cell subset or site label means: true naive CD4+ T cells. These TCRs come from a man aged 30 to 39 with type 1 diabetes.

The chain employs TRBV7-9 and TRBJ1-6, with D perhaps TRBD1 (5 bases). Trimming took off 5 bases at V and 7 bases at J, with 15 bases between the two ends. The CDR3 has 15 residues. CDR1 SEHNR and CDR2 FQNEAQ come from the germline V gene (reference sequence). This CDR3 reads CASSPPTGINSPLHF. As DNA, the CDR3 is TGTGCCAGCAGCCCCCCCACAGGAATCAATTCACCCCTCCACTTT.

This chain uses TRBV6-5 with TRBJ1-2; D unclear. Germline V lookup: CDR1 MNHEY, CDR2 SVGAGI. There are 16 residues in the CDR3. Trimming removed 0 bases at V and 1 base at J, with 12 bases between. The CDR3 bases are TGTGCCAGCAGTTACTCGACACGTCAGCGTAACTATGGCTACACCTTC. Its protein product is CASSYSTRQRNYGYTF.

This sequence joins TRBV29-1 and TRBJ2-1; 7 nucleotides match TRBD1. The germline V gene encodes CDR1 SQVTM and CDR2 ANQGSEA. This CDR3 region has 13 residues. V was pared by 8 bases and J by 5 bases, with 9 bases of the junction left unmatched. The CDR3 DNA reads as TGCAGCCAGACGGGACAGCACGACAATGAGCAGTTCTTC. It translates to CSQTGQHDNEQFF.

Comment on this clone: This sample also contains other DNA sequences that code for the same CDR3. CDR3 protein: CSVERSYEQYF. In DNA, the CDR3 is TGCAGCGTTGAACGTTCCTACGAGCAGTACTTC. The V and J genes are TRBV29-1 and TRBJ2-7, with D uncertain. CDR3 size: 11 residues. Per the germline V gene, CDR1 is SQVTM and CDR2 is ANQGSEA. V lost 2 bases to trimming and J lost 1 base, with 3 bases between them.

This clone showed up just a few times. The rearrangement joins TRBV29-1 to TRBJ1-5; D gene ambiguous. Trimming removed 1 base at V and 4 bases at J, with 8 bases between. CDR1 is SQVTM and CDR2 is ANQGSEA in the germline V gene. The CDR3 loop spans 13 amino acids. The CDR3 is CSVEAGENQPQHF. CDR3 coding DNA: TGCAGCGTTGAAGCTGGGGAGAATCAGCCCCAGCATTTT.

The J gene is TRBJ2-1, the V gene TRBV4-3, with D uncertain. The germline V and J ends were trimmed by 0 bases and 7 bases, with 19 bases remaining between them. The germline CDR1 and CDR2 sequences are LGHNA and YSLEER. CDR3 length: 17 residues. The CDR3 DNA sequence: TGCGCCAGCAGCCAAGACTGGGAAAGTGCGTTAAGGAATGAGCAGTTCTTC. Translation gives CASSQDWESALRNEQFF.

J is TRBJ2-1 and V is TRBV29-1; 7 bases fit TRBD2. This CDR3 has 12 amino acids. Germline V gives CDR1 SQVTM, CDR2 ANQGSEA. V lost 7 bases, J lost 9 bases, and 9 bases stayed unmatched. The CDR3 region has the DNA TGCAGCGCCCCAGACGGGGAGGGTGAGCAGTTCTTC. Translation gives CSAPDGEGEQFF.

The chain is built from TRBV9 and TRBJ1-6; D is uncertain. Germline lookup yields CDR1 SGDLS and CDR2 YYNGEE. Trimming removed 0 bases from V and 7 bases from J, with 14 bases in between. The CDR3 totals 16 residues. This CDR3 reads CASSVGLGSGNSPLHF. DNA for the CDR3: TGTGCCAGCAGCGTAGGGTTAGGTAGCGGAAATTCACCCCTCCACTTT.

V and J are TRBV6-6 and TRBJ1-5; D unresolved. V gave up 8 bases and J gave up 0 bases, with 11 bases separating them. The CDR3 runs to 14 residues. Looked up from germline, CDR1 is MNHNY and CDR2 is SVGAGI (reference sequence). The CDR3 loop is CASLPSYSNQPQHF. DNA of the CDR3: TGTGCCAGCCTCCCAAGCTATAGCAATCAGCCCCAGCATTTT.

V and J are TRBV15 and TRBJ2-4; D might be TRBD1 (6 bases). V lost 4 bases and J lost 4, with 11 bases in between. The CDR3 loop spans 14 amino acids. The germline V gene encodes CDR1 LNHNV and CDR2 YYDKDF (reference sequence). Here the CDR3 reads CATSTGQPKNIQYF. CDR3 nucleotides: TGTGCCACCAGCACGGGACAACCAAAAAACATTCAGTACTTC.

The chain has TRBV4-3 and TRBJ1-2, with 8 bases identical to TRBD1. Germline CDR1 and CDR2: LGHNA and YSLEER. V trimming: 0 bases; J trimming: 3 bases; junction bases outside the gene matches: 6. This CDR3 spans 16 amino acids. CDR3 in amino acids: CASSQDRTGGDYGYTF. Here the CDR3 DNA reads TGCGCCAGCAGCCAAGATCGAACAGGGGGGGACTATGGCTACACCTTC.

The rearrangement links TRBV15 to TRBJ2-3; no clear D. CDR1 is LNHNV and CDR2 is YYDKDF in the germline V gene (reference sequence). V dropped 5 bases and J dropped 4 bases, with 22 bases sitting between them. This CDR3 contains 17 residues. The CDR3 sequence: CATSGRTRRAWADTQYF. CDR3 nucleotide sequence: TGTGCCACCAGCGGCCGGACCAGAAGGGCGTGGGCAGATACGCAGTATTTT. Together with reference TRBV15 and TRBJ2-3, the CDR3 gives the full variable domain: DAMVIQNPRYQVTQFGKPVTLSCSQTLNHNVMYWYQQKSSQAPKLLFHYYDKDFNNEADTPDNFQSRRPNTSFCFLDIRSPGLGDTAMYLCATSGRTRRAWADTQYFGPGTRLTVL.

The CDR3 is CSVGTERNGYTF. The CDR3, as DNA: TGCAGCGTTGGGACAGAGAGGAATGGCTACACCTTC. The gene calls are TRBV29-1 and TRBJ1-2; a weak D match, TRBD1 (6 bases). Germline CDR1 and CDR2: SQVTM and ANQGSEA. The CDR3 has 12 residues. Trimming left V 4 bases short and J 6 bases short, with 12 bases between.

The chain joins TRBV6-5 to TRBJ2-7, with D perhaps matching TRBD1 or TRBD2 (6 bases each). This CDR3 region has 16 residues. CDR1 MNHEY and CDR2 SVGAGI come from the germline V gene. V shed 0 bases and J shed 6 bases, with 18 bases lying between them. The CDR3 reads CASSYSGAVRGGEQYF. The CDR3 DNA reads as TGTGCCAGCAGTTACTCGGGGGCTGTCCGGGGAGGCGAGCAGTACTTC.

This clone was detected only a few times. The V and J genes are TRBV9 and TRBJ1-4, with 7 bases matching TRBD1. Germline-derived CDR1 and CDR2 are SGDLS and YYNGEE. The CDR3 loop spans 14 amino acids. Trimming cost V 3 bases and J 6 bases; bases outside gene matches: 5. Here the CDR3 reads CASSARDSYEKLFF. Here the CDR3 DNA reads TGTGCCAGCAGCGCCCGGGACAGCTATGAAAAACTGTTTTTT.

This clone was counted at least ten times. The chain uses TRBV27 and TRBJ1-4; D unresolved. Germline V gene lookup returns CDR1 MNHEY and CDR2 SMNVEV (reference sequence). Trimming took off 5 bases at V and 8 bases at J, with 9 bases between the two ends. The CDR3 has 12 residues. The CDR3 DNA reads TGTGCCAGCAGTCCCCCTGACGAAAAACTGTTTTTT. The encoded protein is CASSPPDEKLFF.

Comments on this clone: Within the sample, other DNA sequences also encode this same CDR3. V is TRBV5-1 and J is TRBJ2-3; the match to TRBD1 covers 9 bases. J lost 3 bases, V lost 2 bases, and 1 base had no gene match. The CDR3 is made up of 14 amino acids. Germline V CDR1 and CDR2: SGHRS, YFSETQ. In nucleotides, the CDR3 is TGCGCCAGCAGCTTCGGGACAGGGACAGATACGCAGTATTTT. Translation: CASSFGTGTDTQYF.

There are a few counts of this clone. The genes are TRBV28 and TRBJ1-5; D is possibly TRBD1 (6 bases). In germline, CDR1 is MDHEN, CDR2 SYDVKM. The CDR3 covers 15 residues. Deletions cut 6 bases from V and 2 bases from J, with 14 bases between. The CDR3: CASSQGGDGNQPQHF. CDR3 nucleotides: TGTGCCAGCAGCCAAGGGGGAGATGGCAATCAGCCCCAGCATTTT. The entire variable domain, with the rest obtained from reference TRBV28 and TRBJ1-5, is as follows: DVKVTQSSRYLVKRTGEKVFLECVQDMDHENMFWYRQDPGLGLRLIYFSYDVKMKEKGDIPEGYSVSREKKERFSLILESASTNQTSMYLCASSQGGDGNQPQHFGDGTRLSIL.

This clone was found a few times. The chain combines TRBV5-1 with TRBJ2-5; TRBD2 agrees at 10 bases. The V gene's germline CDR1 is SGHRS and CDR2 YFSETQ. This CDR3 has 16 amino acids. J lost 5 bases, V lost 4 bases, and 11 bases had no gene match. CDR3 DNA sequence: TGCGCCAGCAGCAAGCAGCGGGGGGGCCTTGAGGAGACCCAGTACTTC. It specifies CASSKQRGGLEETQYF.

This clone came up once. The CDR3 loop is CASSQNYASTDTQYF. The CDR3 bases are TGCGCCAGCAGCCAAAATTACGCTAGCACAGATACGCAGTATTTT. The chain carries TRBV4-3 and TRBJ2-3; D is undetermined. The CDR3 spans 15 residues. V lost 2 bases, J lost 0 bases, and 9 bases lay in between. Germline V lookup: CDR1 LGHNA, CDR2 YSLEER.

The chain is built from TRBV4-2 and TRBJ2-5; possibly TRBD1 or TRBD2 for D (5 bases each). The CDR3 contains 13 residues. V was shortened by 0 bases and J by 5 bases, with 7 bases between the two germline ends. Germline CDR1 reads LGHNA; CDR2 reads YNFKEQ. CDR3 DNA sequence: TGTGCCAGCAGCCAAGATGAGGGGGAGACCCAGTACTTC. This encodes CASSQDEGETQYF.